These T cell receptor beta chains were read from a single sample in a study of siplizumab effects on memory and regulatory T cells. Assay used: immunoSEQ multiplex PCR; TCRdb lists only in-frame clones, some missing. The sample records 70,000 or so clones, around 90% being singletons. Sequenced sample: Tregs sorted from blood. The source is a human donor in good health. Both conserved end residues are part of each CDR3. A D gene is named only where the DNA matches it firmly. Clone size appears in some rows only: once, few, many, or a class for an expanded clone.

TRBV18	TRBJ1-3	.	.	TGTGCCAGCTCACAGCTCTCTGGAAACACCATATATTTT	CASSQLSGNTIYF
TRBV5-4	TRBJ2-2	TRBD1	.	TGTGCCAGCAGCTTCAGGACAGGGCGGACCGGGGAGCTGTTTTTT	CASSFRTGRTGELFF
TRBV19	TRBJ1-3	TRBD1	few	TGTGCCAGTAGTATGAGGACAGGGAGGATGTTAGGTGGAAACACCATATATTTT	CASSMRTGRMLGGNTIYF
TRBV6-1	TRBJ1-5	.	.	TGTGCCAGCAGTGAACTAGGGTCCCCTAGCAATCAGCCCCAGCATTTT	CASSELGSPSNQPQHF
TRBV5-4	TRBJ2-1	.	.	TGTGCCAGCAGCTTGCTTGACTACAATGAGCAGTTCTTC	CASSLLDYNEQFF
TRBV18	TRBJ2-1	.	.	TGTGCCAGCTCACAGGGGCAAGGCAATGAGCAGTTCTTC	CASSQGQGNEQFF
TRBV18	TRBJ2-2	TRBD1	.	TGTGCCAGCCGGCCTTCCGGGACAGGGAACACCGGGGAGCTGTTTTTT	CASRPSGTGNTGELFF
TRBV10-3	TRBJ1-3	.	once	TGTGCCATCTTAGAGCCCAGGGCAGGAAACACCATATATTTT	CAILEPRAGNTIYF
TRBV15	TRBJ2-7	.	.	TGTGCCACCAGCAGAGATGCGGACAGTTACGAGCAGTACTTC	CATSRDADSYEQYF
TRBV7-8	TRBJ2-1	.	.	TGTGCCAGCAGCAGCGAGGGACCGGGGTACAATGAGCAGTTCTTC	CASSSEGPGYNEQFF
TRBV15	TRBJ1-4	.	once	TGTGCCACCAGCAGCTGGGGAGGAGGTAATGAAAAACTGTTTTTT	CATSSWGGGNEKLFF
TRBV29-1	TRBJ2-5	.	once	TGCAGCGTTGTTCCCAGGCAAGAGACCCAGTACTTC	CSVVPRQETQYF
TRBV7-6	TRBJ1-2	TRBD1	.	TGTGCCAGCAGCTTAGTGGGACAGGACTATGGCTACACCTTC	CASSLVGQDYGYTF
TRBV28	TRBJ1-5	.	once	TGTGCCAGCAGTGGCGCGGGACAAAGAGGAGGATCGAGCAATCAGCCCCAGCATTTT	CASSGAGQRGGSSNQPQHF
TRBV2	TRBJ2-1	.	.	TGTGCCAGCAGTTCCGGGACTCAAATCTACAATGAGCAGTTCTTC	CASSSGTQIYNEQFF
TRBV5-6	TRBJ2-7	.	.	TGTGCCAGCAGCTTTGGTGGGGTCTCTAATATCCACGAGCAGTACTTC	CASSFGGVSNIHEQYF
TRBV19	TRBJ2-1	TRBD2	.	TGTGCCAGTAGCCGGACTAGCGGGAGGGGAACGAGACACAATGAGCAGTTCTTC	CASSRTSGRGTRHNEQFF
TRBV10-3	TRBJ2-3	.	once	TGTGCCATCAGTGAGTTGGGACTCACAGATACGCAGTATTTT	CAISELGLTDTQYF
TRBV10-1	TRBJ2-7	.	.	TGCGCCAGCAGTCTGAGGGCCTACGAGCAGTACTTC	CASSLRAYEQYF
TRBV7-2	TRBJ2-3	.	.	TGTGCCAGCAGCTTCTCTAGCGGCACAGATACGCAGTATTTT	CASSFSSGTDTQYF
TRBV30	TRBJ1-5	.	.	TGTGCCTGGAGACACGAGAATCAGCCCCAGCATTTT	CAWRHENQPQHF
TRBV6-1	TRBJ2-1	TRBD1	.	TGTGCCAGCAGTGAAAGGACAGGGCTCAATGAGCAGTTCTTC	CASSERTGLNEQFF
TRBV11-3	TRBJ2-3	TRBD2	.	TGTGCCAGCAGCTTAGTATGGGGACTCGGTAGCGGGAGGGCAGATACGCAGTATTTT	CASSLVWGLGSGRADTQYF
TRBV5-4	TRBJ1-2	.	.	TGTGCCAGCAGCGGGGGGCGGGGCGGCTACACCTTC	CASSGGRGGYTF
TRBV19	TRBJ2-5	TRBD1	.	TGTGCCAGTAGTATTCTTAGTGTAGGGGGCGCAAAGACCCAGTACTTC	CASSILSVGGAKTQYF
TRBV10-3	TRBJ2-7	TRBD2	.	TGTGCCATCAGCAGGGGGACTAGCGGCTCCTACGAGCAGTACTTC	CAISRGTSGSYEQYF
TRBV5-6	TRBJ1-1	.	.	TGTGCCAGCAGCCGCCTGGCCGACACTGAAGCTTTCTTT	CASSRLADTEAFF
TRBV6-1	TRBJ2-5	.	.	TGTGCCAGCAGGGTTGGACTGGGAGAGACCCAGTACTTC	CASRVGLGETQYF
TRBV30	TRBJ1-5	TRBD1	.	TGTGCCTGGACGCCCGGGACAGGGGGCAATCAGCCCCAGCATTTT	CAWTPGTGGNQPQHF
TRBV30	TRBJ2-7	.	.	TGTGCCTGGAGTGTCCTTAAAACAGGCGAGCAGTACTTC	CAWSVLKTGEQYF
TRBV7-6	TRBJ2-2	TRBD2	.	TGTGCCAGCAGCATGCAGTTCGGACTAGCCGGGGAGCTGTTTTTT	CASSMQFGLAGELFF
TRBV7-2	TRBJ2-3	.	.	TGTGCCAGCAGTGTAGGGGGGACAGTTGCCACAGATACGCAGTATTTT	CASSVGGTVATDTQYF
TRBV7-2	TRBJ2-2	.	few	TGTGCCAGCACCCCGGGGTTAGTTCGGACCGGGGAGCTGTTTTTT	CASTPGLVRTGELFF
TRBV6-5	TRBJ1-2	.	.	TGTGCCAGCAGTTACGCGGGGTCCCGGGGCTACACCTTC	CASSYAGSRGYTF
TRBV10-2	TRBJ1-6	.	.	TGCGCCAGCAGTGAGTCGCCAGGGGCTGGTAGCTCACCCCTCCACTTT	CASSESPGAGSSPLHF
TRBV9	TRBJ1-5	TRBD1	few	TGTGCCAGCGGGACAGGGGGTCAGCCCCAGCATTTT	CASGTGGQPQHF
TRBV28	TRBJ1-1	.	few	TGTGCCAGCAGTTTAGAGGGTCGGAACACTGAAGCTTTCTTT	CASSLEGRNTEAFF
TRBV19	TRBJ2-6	.	.	TGTGCCAGTAGTATAGTAGGCTACTCTGGGGCCAACGTCCTGACTTTC	CASSIVGYSGANVLTF
TRBV6-1	TRBJ1-2	.	.	TGTGCCAGCAGTGAGTACGGTTACTATGGCTACACCTTC	CASSEYGYYGYTF